Listed here are 2 T cell receptor beta chains from one sample, sequenced in a study of T cells in Graves' hyperthyroidism and ophthalmopathy. RNA transcripts provided the source from which TCR beta CDR3 regions were amplified. Initially, a first-round RT-PCR of the TCR CDR3 employed the HTBI primer set. TCRdb called the multiplex PCR reads again in MiXCR, with one record for every CDR3 protein. Of about 620,000 distinct CDR3 sequences in the sample, about a sixth are singletons; the top ten hold about 3.8%. The sequenced sample was blood. These receptors were obtained from a woman in her twenties or thirties with Graves' hyperthyroidism.

The rearrangement links TRBV5-6 to TRBJ2-3; maybe TRBD2 (6 bases). There are 14 residues in the CDR3. CDR1 and CDR2 from the germline V gene are SGHDT and YYEEEE. Trimming took off 2 bases at V and 4 bases at J, with 11 bases between the two ends. The CDR3 loop is CASSFGSFPDTQYF. The CDR3 nucleotides are TGTGCCAGCAGCTTCGGGAGTTTCCCAGATACGCAGTATTTT.

This clonotype was seen many times. The J gene is TRBJ2-1, the V gene TRBV2; D gene unclear. Between the trimmed V and J ends, which lost 6 bases and 10 bases, there was a span of 10 bases. The CDR3 extends over 11 amino acids. Germline V gives CDR1 SNHLY, CDR2 FYNNEI. The CDR3 DNA sequence: TGTGCCAGCAGCGTGACTGTGGAGCAGTTCTTC. Its translation is CASSVTVEQFF.